This TCR beta chain was captured in a study of OX40 agonist ivuxolimab in advanced cancers. Trimming took 7 bases from V and 5 from J, leaving 6 bases between them. The length of the CDR3 is 11 residues. Germline V CDR1 and CDR2: DFQATT, SNEGSKA (reference sequence). Only one count was recorded for this clone. Repertoires were generated with immunoSEQ multiplex PCR, while TCRdb's copy carries only in-frame clones and drops some. The table lists 21,000 or so clones, more than 75% of them singletons. This chain connects TRBV20-1 to TRBJ1-6; no reliable D call. Source: CD4+ or CD8+ T cells sorted from blood, taken in a trial of the OX40 agonist ivuxolimab. This TCR came from an adult with an advanced solid tumor such as melanoma, head and neck, liver or kidney cancer. CDR3 DNA sequence: TGCAGTGTCGGGAATAATTCACCCCTCCACTTT. Protein product: CSVGNNSPLHF.